The rows below give T cell receptor beta chains drawn from one sample of a study of blood T cell repertoires in COVID-19. Sequenced by immunoSEQ multiplex PCR; TCRdb stores in-frame clones only, minus some. The table shows more than 95,000 clones, with more than 75% occurring only once. The source material was peripheral blood. The receptors shown here come from a man over 45 with acute or convalescent COVID-19. CDR3s include the opening cysteine and the closing phenylalanine or tryptophan. The order of the fields is V gene, clone size, D gene, J gene, CDR3 DNA, CDR3 protein. D genes are given only for firm matches. Clone sizes are given selectively: once, few, many, or a class where the clone is expanded.

>TRBV11-1|.|.|TRBJ1-1
TGTGCCAGCAGCTTAATTGAGGCAGCTGAAGCTTTCTTT
CASSLIEAAEAFF
>TRBV5-1|few|.|TRBJ1-4
TGCGCCAGCAGCCCGGCGGCTGCAACTAATGAAAAACTGTTTTTT
CASSPAAATNEKLFF
>TRBV2|.|.|TRBJ2-7
TGTGCCAGCCGGGACAATTCCTACGAGCAGTACTTC
CASRDNSYEQYF
>TRBV28|once|.|TRBJ1-5
TGTGCCAGCAAGCTGACGGGGATCAATCAGCCCCAGCATTTT
CASKLTGINQPQHF
>TRBV5-1|.|.|TRBJ2-3
TGCGCCAGCACTCGAGGACTCGATTTTAGCACAGATACGCAGTATTTT
CASTRGLDFSTDTQYF
>TRBV10-3|.|TRBD1|TRBJ2-2
TGTGCCATCAGACAGGGGGCCGCCGGGGAGCTGTTTTTT
CAIRQGAAGELFF
>TRBV5-4|.|.|TRBJ1-3
TGTGCCAGCAGCCCGGGTGCCGAAAGCTCTGGAAACACCATATATTTT
CASSPGAESSGNTIYF
>TRBV7-9|.|.|TRBJ2-2
TGTGCCAGCAGCTCTCACAGACAGGTTAACACCGGGGAGCTGTTTTTT
CASSSHRQVNTGELFF
>TRBV28|.|.|TRBJ2-7
TGTGCCAGCAGTTTATGGGGCAGAAACTACGAGCAGTACTTC
CASSLWGRNYEQYF
>TRBV14|once|.|TRBJ1-6
TGTGCCAGCAGCCAACTATGGGGCAATTCACCCCTCCACTTT
CASSQLWGNSPLHF
>TRBV18|.|.|TRBJ1-1
TGTGCCAGCTCACCTCGCGGGAGGGTGACTGAAGCTTTCTTT
CASSPRGRVTEAFF
>TRBV18|once|TRBD1|TRBJ1-1
TGTGCCAGCTCGGGACAGGGGGTGACTGAAGCTTTCTTT
CASSGQGVTEAFF
>TRBV7-9|.|TRBD1|TRBJ2-5
TGTGCCACGAACTCGGGACAGGGGGGAGAGACCCAGTACTTC
CATNSGQGGETQYF
>TRBV7-2|.|TRBD2|TRBJ2-2
TGTGCCAGCAGCCTTAGCGGGAGAAGTACCGGGGAGCTGTTTTTT
CASSLSGRSTGELFF
>TRBV9|.|.|TRBJ2-2
TGTGCCAGCAGCTACGGGGATGGCGGGGAGCTGTTTTTT
CASSYGDGGELFF
>TRBV5-1|.|TRBD2|TRBJ2-5
TGCGCCAGCAGCAAGGGACTAGCGGAGTACCAAGAGACCCAGTACTTC
CASSKGLAEYQETQYF
>TRBV18|.|.|TRBJ2-5
TGTGCCAGCTCACCACCCGCCCTAAAAGAGACCCAGTACTTC
CASSPPALKETQYF
>TRBV2|.|TRBD1|TRBJ1-5
TGTGCCAGCAGTGAGGGAGGACAGGGCTTTCAGCCCCAGCATTTT
CASSEGGQGFQPQHF
>TRBV27|.|.|TRBJ2-3
TGTGCCAGCAGCTCAGGAGGGCCGGGGGCGCAGTATTTT
CASSSGGPGAQYF
>TRBV19|.|.|TRBJ2-1
TGTGCCAGTAGTATAGGGCTAGCCCATTACAATGAGCAGTTCTTC
CASSIGLAHYNEQFF
>TRBV24-1|.|TRBD1|TRBJ1-5
TGTGCCACCAGTCCAGGGGGCGTGGGTCAGCCCCAGCATTTT
CATSPGGVGQPQHF
>TRBV30|.|.|TRBJ2-1
TGTGCCTGGAGTGAGTCTCAGAATGAGCAGTTCTTC
CAWSESQNEQFF
>TRBV6-5|.|TRBD1|TRBJ1-2
TGTGCCAGCAGTTACCGGGGACAGGGGCGAGGCTACACCTTC
CASSYRGQGRGYTF
>TRBV2|.|.|TRBJ2-2
TGTGCCAGCAGTGAAGACAGACACACCACCGGGGAGCTGTTTTTT
CASSEDRHTTGELFF
>TRBV7-9|.|.|TRBJ1-3
TGTGCCAGCAGCTTAGCGATGGCATCCTCTGGAAACACCATATATTTT
CASSLAMASSGNTIYF
>TRBV27|once|TRBD1|TRBJ2-5
TGTGCCAGCAGTTACCAGATGACAGGGCTCGAGACCCAGTACTTC
CASSYQMTGLETQYF
>TRBV28|.|.|TRBJ2-7
TGTGCCAGCAGCCCTCCCCGGGATCCCTACGAGCAGTACTTC
CASSPPRDPYEQYF
>TRBV2|.|TRBD1|TRBJ2-2
TGTGCCAGCACCTTAGGACAGGGCTACGGGGAGCTGTTTTTT
CASTLGQGYGELFF
>TRBV20-1|.|TRBD1|TRBJ2-1
TGCAGTGCTGACAGGGCCAATGAGCAGTTCTTC
CSADRANEQFF
>TRBV9|.|TRBD2|TRBJ2-1
TGTGCCAGCAGCGTCGGAGCGGGACCCCACAATGAGCAGTTCTTC
CASSVGAGPHNEQFF
>TRBV13|.|.|TRBJ2-3
TGTGCCAGCAGCTTAGGTCGGAGAGGGACAGATACGCAGTATTTT
CASSLGRRGTDTQYF
>TRBV28|.|.|TRBJ2-1
TGTGCCAGCAGTTCCCAGGGATCAAGCTCCTACAATGAGCAGTTCTTC
CASSSQGSSSYNEQFF
>TRBV7-9|.|.|TRBJ2-2
TGTGCCAGCAGCTTAGCGGGAGACGCCACCGGGGAGCTGTTTTTT
CASSLAGDATGELFF
>TRBV30|.|TRBD1|TRBJ2-5
TGTGCCTATATGACAGGGGAGACCCAGTACTTC
CAYMTGETQYF
>TRBV10-3|.|TRBD2|TRBJ2-1
TGTGCCATCAGTGTGGGTAGCGGGAGGGGTTACAATGAGCAGTTCTTC
CAISVGSGRGYNEQFF
>TRBV5-1|.|TRBD2|TRBJ2-3
TGCGCCAGCAGCTCCGACCCCAGCGGGAGGAAAGATACGCAGTATTTT
CASSSDPSGRKDTQYF
>TRBV9|.|.|TRBJ1-2
TGTGCCAGCAGCGTAGAAGGGGGTAAAACGGGCTACACCTTC
CASSVEGGKTGYTF
>TRBV28|.|TRBD2|TRBJ2-2
TGTGCCAGCAGAGGAAGTAGCGGGAGTCCGGACACCGGGGAGCTGTTTTTT
CASRGSSGSPDTGELFF
>TRBV11-3|.|.|TRBJ2-7
TGTGCCAGCAGCTTAGGGGGGGTTCGGGAGCAGCAGTACTTC
CASSLGGVREQQYF
>TRBV24-1|once|TRBD1|TRBJ2-7
TGTGCCCCTGAGTCGGACAGGGCCTCCTACGAGCAGTACTTC
CAPESDRASYEQYF
>TRBV30|.|.|TRBJ2-3
TGTGCCTGGAGAGGGGCAAGCGCAGATACGCAGTATTTT
CAWRGASADTQYF
>TRBV12-3/TRBV12-4|.|.|TRBJ1-2
TGTGCCAGCAGTCCCGGGACAAGATATGGCTACACCTTC
CASSPGTRYGYTF
>TRBV20-1|.|.|TRBJ2-5
TGCAGTGCTAGTGGGCAGGGTTTATACTTC
CSASGQGLYF
>TRBV7-9|.|.|TRBJ2-5
TGTGCCAGCAGCTACGTGGACTCCGCCAGGACCCAGTACTTC
CASSYVDSARTQYF
>TRBV7-2|.|.|TRBJ2-7
TGTGCCAGCAGCTTACAGGGCGGAGGAGGGTCCTACGAGCAGTACTTC
CASSLQGGGGSYEQYF
>TRBV19|.|.|TRBJ2-2
TGTGCCAGTAGTGGGGCGGGAACCGGGGAGCTGTTTTTT
CASSGAGTGELFF
>TRBV24-1|.|TRBD2|TRBJ2-1
TGTGCCACCAGTGATCGTTGGCTAGCGGGCTACAATGAGCAGTTCTTC
CATSDRWLAGYNEQFF
>TRBV4-1|.|.|TRBJ2-3
TGCGCCAGCAGCGGAGGGGGCAGGGACACAGATACGCAGTATTTT
CASSGGGRDTDTQYF
>TRBV11-3|once|TRBD1|TRBJ2-7
TGTGCCAGCAGCTTAGGTCCAGGGGGCGAGCAGTACTTC
CASSLGPGGEQYF
>TRBV2|.|TRBD2|TRBJ2-7
TGTGCCAGCACCCCAACTAGCGGACATTACGAGCAGTACTTC
CASTPTSGHYEQYF
>TRBV28|once|.|TRBJ2-3
TGTGCCAGCAGTTTAGTAGCGGTTAGCACAGATACGCAGTATTTT
CASSLVAVSTDTQYF
>TRBV4-1|.|.|TRBJ2-2
TGCGCCAGCAGCCTTCGAGAGACTAGTTACCCCGGGGAGCTGTTTTTT
CASSLRETSYPGELFF
>TRBV30|.|.|TRBJ1-5
TGTGCCTGGAGTGTACTCCGGGGACAGCCCCAGCATTTT
CAWSVLRGQPQHF
>TRBV5-1|.|TRBD1|TRBJ2-2
TGCGCCAGCAGCCTGGACAGGGGGAACACCGGGGAGCTGTTTTTT
CASSLDRGNTGELFF
>TRBV4-1|.|.|TRBJ1-4
TGCGCCAGCAGCTGGCGGACTACCAGATCGAGGGAAAAACTGTTTTTT
CASSWRTTRSREKLFF